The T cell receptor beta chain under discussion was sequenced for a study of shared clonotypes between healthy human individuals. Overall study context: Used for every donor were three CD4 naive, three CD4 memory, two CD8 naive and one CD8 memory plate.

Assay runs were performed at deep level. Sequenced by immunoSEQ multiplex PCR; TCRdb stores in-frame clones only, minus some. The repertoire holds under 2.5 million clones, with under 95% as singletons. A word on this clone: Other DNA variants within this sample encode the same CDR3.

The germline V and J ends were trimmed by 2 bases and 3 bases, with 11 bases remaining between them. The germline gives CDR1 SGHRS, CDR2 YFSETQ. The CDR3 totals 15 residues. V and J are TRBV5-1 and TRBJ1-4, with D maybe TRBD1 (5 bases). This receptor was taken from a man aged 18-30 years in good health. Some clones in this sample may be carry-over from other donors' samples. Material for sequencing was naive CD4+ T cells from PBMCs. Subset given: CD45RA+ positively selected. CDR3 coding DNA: TGCGCCAGCAGCTTAGTAGTGGGGGCTAATGAAAAACTGTTTTTT. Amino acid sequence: CASSLVVGANEKLFF.